This TCR beta chain was recovered during a study of human T cells and chemical hapten exposure. About the research overall: On approximately 2 cm by approximately 2 cm of upper inner arm skin, sensitization was performed with 2% DPC.

In the authors' workflow: Sample-level TCR yields exhibited a median of approximately 88,000, with a range of about 20,000 to 700,000. TCRdb itself ran the RACE reads through MiXCR, one entry per CDR3 protein. TCRdb's processing, not the authors' own work, is the source of the V and J calls. The table records approximately 320,000 distinct CDR3 sequences, around 5% of them present only once. Study observations and caveats: Having alopecia, the donors may differ immunologically from healthy people. Positive correlation was observed between PT1 expanded TCR counts and patch test score.

Remarks on this clonotype: What it binds is not known.

The CDR3 extends over 17 amino acids. Trimming cost V 6 bases and J 2 bases, with 22 bases left between them. The germline V gene encodes CDR1 LNHDA and CDR2 SQIVND (reference sequence). Time point: pre-sensitization, week 0. Treatment described: therapeutic diphenylcyclopropenone sensitization with weekly scalp DPC. The sample in question was whole blood, obtained in connection with sensitization to the hapten diphenylcyclopropenone (DPC). The sequence was obtained from a young woman with alopecia areata. Some clones in this sample may be carry-over from other donors' samples. The chain employs TRBV19 and TRBJ1-2; no definite D call. The CDR3 DNA reads as TGTGCCAGTAGGCCTATCGGGGTTGGGCTATTGAACTATGGCTACACCTTC. It is translated as CASRPIGVGLLNYGYTF.